The sequence of this T cell receptor beta chain was determined in a study of T cell repertoires in cytomegalovirus infection. Study information: The public TCR beta signatures pointed to both CMV infection and matching HLA type. Study-wide results and caveats: Using cumulative public TCR beta family frequency, the authors identified those who carried CMV together with the relevant HLA.

With regard to this clonotype: Its antigen is unidentified.

The CDR3 is 11 amino acids. Germline lookup yields CDR1 MNHEY and CDR2 SMNVEV (reference sequence). The V gene lost 6 bases and the J gene lost 12 bases, with 12 bases spanning the gap. From the reads, TCRdb called clonotypes with MiXCR, one entry per CDR3 protein. The table has approximately 300,000 distinct CDR3 sequences, about 27% seen once. This TCR derives from a human donor in good health (CMV status not recorded). Some clones in this sample may be carry-over from other donors' samples. The sequenced sample was cultured PBMCs, obtained from culture after CMV antigen stimulation. This chain uses TRBV27 with TRBJ2-4; TRBD1 is a possible D gene (5 bases). In DNA, the CDR3 is TGTGCCAGCAGATCCCAAGGGGCTCAGTACTTC. It specifies CASRSQGAQYF.